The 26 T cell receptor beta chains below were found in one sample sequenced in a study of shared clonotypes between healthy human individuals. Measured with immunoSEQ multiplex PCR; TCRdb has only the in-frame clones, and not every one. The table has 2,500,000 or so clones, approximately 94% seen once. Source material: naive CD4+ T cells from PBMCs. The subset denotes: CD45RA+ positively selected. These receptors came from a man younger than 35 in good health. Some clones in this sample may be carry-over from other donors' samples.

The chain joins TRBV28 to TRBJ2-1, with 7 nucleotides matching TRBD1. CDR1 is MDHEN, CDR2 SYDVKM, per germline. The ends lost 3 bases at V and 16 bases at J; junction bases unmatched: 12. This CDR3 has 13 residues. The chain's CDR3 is CASSFRGQVFPFF. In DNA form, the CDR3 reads TGTGCCAGCAGTTTCCGCGGACAGGTTTTTCCATTCTTC.

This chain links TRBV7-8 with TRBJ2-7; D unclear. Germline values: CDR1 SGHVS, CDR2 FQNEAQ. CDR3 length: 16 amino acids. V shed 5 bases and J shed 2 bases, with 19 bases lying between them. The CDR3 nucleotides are TGTGCCAGCAGCCTCCTCAAGGATCTGGCCCCCTACGAGCAGTACTTC. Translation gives CASSLLKDLAPYEQYF.

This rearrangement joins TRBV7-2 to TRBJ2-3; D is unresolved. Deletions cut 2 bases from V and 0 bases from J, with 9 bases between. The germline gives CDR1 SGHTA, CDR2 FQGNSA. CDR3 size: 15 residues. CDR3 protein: CASSLRRSSTDTQYF. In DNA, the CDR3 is TGTGCCAGCAGCTTACGCAGATCTAGCACAGATACGCAGTATTTT. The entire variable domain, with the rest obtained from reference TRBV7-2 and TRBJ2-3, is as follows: GAGVSQSPSNKVTEKGKDVELRCDPISGHTALYWYRQSLGQGLEFLIYFQGNSAPDKSGLPSDRFSAERTGGSVSTLTIQRTQQEDSAVYLCASSLRRSSTDTQYFGPGTRLTVL.

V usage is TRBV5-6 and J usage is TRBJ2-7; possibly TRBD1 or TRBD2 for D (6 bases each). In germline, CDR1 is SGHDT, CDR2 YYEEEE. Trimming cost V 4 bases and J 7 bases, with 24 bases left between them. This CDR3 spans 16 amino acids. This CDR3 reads CASSAGLYRAPGEQYF. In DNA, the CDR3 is TGTGCCAGCAGCGCGGGGCTTTACAGGGCGCCCGGAGAGCAGTACTTC. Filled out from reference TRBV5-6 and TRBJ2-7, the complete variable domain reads DAGVTQSPTHLIKTRGQQVTLRCSPKSGHDTVSWYQQALGQGPQFIFQYYEEEERQRGNFPDRFSGHQFPNYSSELNVNALLLGDSALYLCASSAGLYRAPGEQYFGPGTRLTVT.

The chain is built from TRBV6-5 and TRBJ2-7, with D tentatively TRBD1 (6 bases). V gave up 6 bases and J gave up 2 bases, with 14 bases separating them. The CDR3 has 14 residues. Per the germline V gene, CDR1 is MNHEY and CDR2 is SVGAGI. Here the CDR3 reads CASRSFGQTYEQYF. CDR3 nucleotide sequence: TGTGCCAGCAGGTCGTTCGGACAGACCTACGAGCAGTACTTC.

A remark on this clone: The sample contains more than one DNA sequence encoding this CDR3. CDR3 residues: CASSLGLAGQETQYF. The CDR3 DNA follows: TGTGCCAGCAGCTTGGGACTAGCGGGTCAAGAGACCCAGTACTTC. This rearrangement joins TRBV5-4 to TRBJ2-5; 10 positions match TRBD2. Unmatched junction bases numbered 1, after V lost 0 bases and J lost 2 bases. CDR1 is SGHNT, CDR2 YYREEE, per germline (reference sequence). The CDR3 totals 15 residues.

The CDR3 reads CASSFRGSINEQYF. CDR3 nucleotide sequence: TGTGCCAGCAGCTTTCGGGGATCTATCAACGAGCAGTACTTC. The chain carries TRBV7-8 and TRBJ2-7; D may be TRBD2 (5 bases). There are 14 residues in the CDR3. With 3 bases removed from V and 5 bases from J, the gap between germline ends came to 14 bases. Germline V gives CDR1 SGHVS, CDR2 FQNEAQ.

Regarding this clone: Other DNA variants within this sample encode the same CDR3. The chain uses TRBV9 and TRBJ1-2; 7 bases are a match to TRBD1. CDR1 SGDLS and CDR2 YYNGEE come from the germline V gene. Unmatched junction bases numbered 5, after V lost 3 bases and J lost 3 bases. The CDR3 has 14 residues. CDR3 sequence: CASSASGTDYGYTF. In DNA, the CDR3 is TGTGCCAGCAGCGCCTCCGGGACAGACTATGGCTACACCTTC.

CDR3 sequence (DNA): TGTGCCAGCAGCCGAGGGTGGGGAAGTATAACCCGAGAGACCCAGTACTTC. Residues: CASSRGWGSITRETQYF. The rearrangement uses TRBV7-2 and TRBJ2-5; D is perhaps TRBD2 (5 bases). V lost 5 bases to trimming and J lost 4 bases, with 23 bases between them. This CDR3 comprises 17 residues. CDR1 is SGHTA, CDR2 FQGNSA, per germline.

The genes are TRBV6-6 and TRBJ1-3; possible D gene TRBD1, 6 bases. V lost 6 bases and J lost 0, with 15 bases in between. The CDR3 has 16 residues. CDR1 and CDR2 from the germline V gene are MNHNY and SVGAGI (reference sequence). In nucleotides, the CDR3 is TGTGCCAGCAGCCCGACGGGGGGGCTCTCTGGAAACACCATATATTTT. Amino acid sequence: CASSPTGGLSGNTIYF.

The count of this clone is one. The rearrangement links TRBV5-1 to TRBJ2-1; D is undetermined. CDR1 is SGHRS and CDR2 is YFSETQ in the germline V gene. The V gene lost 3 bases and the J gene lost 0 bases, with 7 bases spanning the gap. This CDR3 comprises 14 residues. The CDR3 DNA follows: TGCGCCAGCAGCTCTGCCGACTCCTACAATGAGCAGTTCTTC. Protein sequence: CASSSADSYNEQFF.

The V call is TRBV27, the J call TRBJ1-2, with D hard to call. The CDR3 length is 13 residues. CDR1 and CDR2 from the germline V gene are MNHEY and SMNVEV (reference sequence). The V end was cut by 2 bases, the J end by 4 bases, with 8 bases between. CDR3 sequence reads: CASSLTTGYGYTF. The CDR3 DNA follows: TGTGCCAGCAGTTTAACGACGGGCTATGGCTACACCTTC.

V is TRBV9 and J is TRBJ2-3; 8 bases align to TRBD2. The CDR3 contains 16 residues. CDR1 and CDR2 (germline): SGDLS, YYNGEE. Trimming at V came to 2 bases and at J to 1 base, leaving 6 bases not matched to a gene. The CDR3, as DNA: TGTGCCAGCAGCGTGTCAGCGGGAGAGCGCACAGATACGCAGTATTTT. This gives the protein CASSVSAGERTDTQYF.

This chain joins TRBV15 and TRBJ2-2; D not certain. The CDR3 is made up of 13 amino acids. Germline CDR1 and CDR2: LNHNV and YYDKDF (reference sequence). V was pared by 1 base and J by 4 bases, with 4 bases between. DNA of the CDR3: TGTGCCACCAGCAGAGGGACCACCGGGGAGCTGTTTTTT. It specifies CATSRGTTGELFF.

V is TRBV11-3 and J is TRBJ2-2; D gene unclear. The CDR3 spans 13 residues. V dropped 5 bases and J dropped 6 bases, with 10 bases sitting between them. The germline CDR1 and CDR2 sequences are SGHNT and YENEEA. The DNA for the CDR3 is TGTGCCAGCAGCATCACGTATTCCGGGGAGCTGTTTTTT. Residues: CASSITYSGELFF.

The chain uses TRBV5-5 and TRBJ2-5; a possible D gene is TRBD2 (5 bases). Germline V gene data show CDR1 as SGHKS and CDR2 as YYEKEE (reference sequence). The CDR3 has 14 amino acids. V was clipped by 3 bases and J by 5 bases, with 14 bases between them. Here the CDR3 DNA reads TGTGCCAGCAGCTCAAACGGAGGAAGGGAGACCCAGTACTTC. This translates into CASSSNGGRETQYF.

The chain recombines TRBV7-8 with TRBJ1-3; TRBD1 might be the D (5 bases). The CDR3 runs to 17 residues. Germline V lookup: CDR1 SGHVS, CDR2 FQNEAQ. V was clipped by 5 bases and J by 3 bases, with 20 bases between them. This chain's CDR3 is CASSRLNGALGGNTIYF. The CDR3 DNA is TGTGCCAGCAGCCGATTAAATGGGGCATTGGGTGGAAACACCATATATTTT.

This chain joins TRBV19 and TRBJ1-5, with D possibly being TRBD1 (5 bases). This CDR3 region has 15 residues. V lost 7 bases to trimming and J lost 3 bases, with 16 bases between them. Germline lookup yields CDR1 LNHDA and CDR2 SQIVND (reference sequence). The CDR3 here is CASIPKGGVNQPQHF. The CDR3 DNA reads TGTGCCAGTATTCCTAAAGGAGGGGTCAATCAGCCCCAGCATTTT.

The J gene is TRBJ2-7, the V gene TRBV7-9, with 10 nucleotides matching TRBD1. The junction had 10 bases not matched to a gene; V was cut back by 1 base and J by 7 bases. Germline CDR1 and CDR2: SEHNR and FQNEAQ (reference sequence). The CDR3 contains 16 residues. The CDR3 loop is CASSLGRRDRGSEQYF. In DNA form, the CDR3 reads TGTGCCAGCAGCTTAGGCCGAAGGGACAGGGGTAGTGAGCAGTACTTC.

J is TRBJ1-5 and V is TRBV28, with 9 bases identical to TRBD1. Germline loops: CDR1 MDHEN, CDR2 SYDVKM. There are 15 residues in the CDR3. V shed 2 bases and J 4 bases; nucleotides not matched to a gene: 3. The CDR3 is CASSLMGQGNQPQHF. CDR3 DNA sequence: TGTGCCAGCAGTTTAATGGGACAGGGAAATCAGCCCCAGCATTTT.

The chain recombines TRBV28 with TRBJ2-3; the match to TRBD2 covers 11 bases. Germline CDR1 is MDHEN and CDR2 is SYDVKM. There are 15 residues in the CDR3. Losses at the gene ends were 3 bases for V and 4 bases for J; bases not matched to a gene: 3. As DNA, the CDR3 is TGTGCCAGCAGTTTCACTAGCGGGAGCTCAGATACGCAGTATTTT. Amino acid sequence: CASSFTSGSSDTQYF.

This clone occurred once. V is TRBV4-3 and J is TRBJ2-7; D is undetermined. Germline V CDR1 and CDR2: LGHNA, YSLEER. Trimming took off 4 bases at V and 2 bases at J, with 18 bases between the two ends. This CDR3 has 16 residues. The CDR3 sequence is CASSRSPGSSTYEQYF. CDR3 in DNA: TGCGCCAGCAGCCGAAGCCCCGGGTCCTCAACCTACGAGCAGTACTTC.

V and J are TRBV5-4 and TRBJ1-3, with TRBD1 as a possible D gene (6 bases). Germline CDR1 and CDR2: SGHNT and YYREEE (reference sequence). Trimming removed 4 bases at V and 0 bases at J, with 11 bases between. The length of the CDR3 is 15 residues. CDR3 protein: CASSPGGSSGNTIYF. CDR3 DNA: TGTGCCAGCAGCCCCGGGGGCAGCTCTGGAAACACCATATATTTT. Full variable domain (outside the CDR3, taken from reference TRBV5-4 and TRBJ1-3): ETGVTQSPTHLIKTRGQQVTLRCSSQSGHNTVSWYQQALGQGPQFIFQYYREEENGRGNFPPRFSGLQFPNYSSELNVNALELDDSALYLCASSPGGSSGNTIYFGEGSWLTVV.

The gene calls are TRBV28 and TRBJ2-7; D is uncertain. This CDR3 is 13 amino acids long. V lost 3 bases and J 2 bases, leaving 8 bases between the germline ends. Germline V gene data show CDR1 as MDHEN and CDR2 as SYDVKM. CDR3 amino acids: CASSFDGTYEQYF. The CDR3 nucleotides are TGTGCCAGCAGTTTTGACGGAACCTACGAGCAGTACTTC.

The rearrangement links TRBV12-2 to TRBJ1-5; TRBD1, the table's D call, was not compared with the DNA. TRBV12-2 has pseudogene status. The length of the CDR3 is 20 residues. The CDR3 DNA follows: TGTGCAAAGGCGCCTTGGGGGTCCCCGCAGGGGGAGAAAAGCAATCAGCCCCAGCATTTT. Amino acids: CAKAPWGSPQGEKSNQPQHF.

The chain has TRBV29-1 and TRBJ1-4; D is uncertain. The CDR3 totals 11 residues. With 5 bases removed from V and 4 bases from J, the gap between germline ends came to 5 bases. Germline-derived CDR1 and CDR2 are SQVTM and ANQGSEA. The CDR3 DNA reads TGCAGCGTTATGTATAATGAAAAACTGTTTTTT. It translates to CSVMYNEKLFF.